Detailed here is one T cell receptor (beta chain). The antigen is unknown. This sample is drawn from a study of shared clonotypes between healthy human individuals. Study-level results: Among several donors, approximately 4.6% of naive CD4 clonotypes were found in common.

CDR3 length: 14 residues. Germline V gene lookup returns CDR1 MNHEY and CDR2 SMNVEV (reference sequence). V was trimmed by 2 bases and J by 5 bases, leaving 12 bases between them. The assay used deep level. Profiling relied on immunoSEQ multiplex PCR, and the TCRdb table lists in-frame clones only, not all of them. The table includes 2.3 million or so clones, 93% detected once. This receptor was identified in a man between 18 and 35 years old in good health. Some clones in this sample may be carry-over from other donors' samples. The chain recombines TRBV27 with TRBJ1-1; D unresolved. Sequenced material: naive CD4+ T cells from PBMCs. As for subset: CD45RA+ positively selected. CDR3 loop: CASSLHRGRTEAFF. CDR3 coding DNA: TGTGCCAGCAGTTTACACCGGGGAAGGACTGAAGCTTTCTTT.